This T cell receptor beta chain was identified during a study of blood T cell repertoires in COVID-19. Study-wide background: Acute and convalescent COVID-19 samples came from the United States, Italy and Spain. The analysed material was cDNA or gDNA that came from T cells, B-cell-depleted T cells, or PBMCs.

Germline values: CDR1 MDHEN, CDR2 SYDVKM. The germline V and J ends were trimmed by 2 bases and 6 bases, with 8 bases remaining between them. This CDR3 has 14 residues. Measured with immunoSEQ multiplex PCR; TCRdb has only the in-frame clones, and not every one. Of roughly 330,000 clones listed, more than 75% were seen once; the top ten hold approximately 5.3%. This clone has just a few counts. The sequence was collected from a young woman who had recovered from COVID-19. The sample taken for sequencing was PBMCs or T cells enriched from blood (not recorded which). The chain combines TRBV28 with TRBJ1-6; D call uncertain. The CDR3 DNA is TGTGCCAGCAGTTTAAATTTCGGTAATTCACCCCTCCACTTT. It yields the protein CASSLNFGNSPLHF.